The clone carrying this TCR beta chain has a count of ten or more. RNA transcripts served as template for amplifying TCR beta CDR3 sequences. In the first round, RT-PCR was carried out with HTBI primers, and a multiplex PCR formed the second round. One entry per CDR3 protein results from TCRdb running MiXCR on the multiplex PCR reads. The sample holds a few hundred thousand distinct CDR3 sequences, 39% seen once. The source of the sample is a study of Graves' ophthalmopathy and Graves' hyperthyroidism. V shed 1 base and J shed 3 bases, with 6 bases lying between them. This CDR3 has 13 residues. Germline loops: CDR1 SEHNR, CDR2 FQNEAQ (reference sequence).

This receptor was obtained from an adult man with Graves' hyperthyroidism. The sequenced material came from peripheral blood or thyroid tissue (not recorded which). This rearrangement joins TRBV7-9 to TRBJ1-1, with D uncertain. The CDR3 DNA follows: TGTGCCAGCAGCTTAGATCAGGACACTGAAGCTTTCTTT. Protein product: CASSLDQDTEAFF.